Presented here are 4 T cell receptor beta chains from one specimen sequenced in a study of blood T cells in healthy people across ages. A second PCR, run for roughly 6 to 11 cycles, used a sample-barcoded 5' primer plus a J-beta primer mix. Each CDR3 protein is one row after TCRdb ran MiXCR on the 5' RACE reads. Of hundreds of thousands of distinct CDR3 sequences listed, 62% are singletons. The source material was blood. The receptor source for this set is a man younger than 45 in good health.

The chain recombines TRBV9 with TRBJ2-7, with D perhaps given as TRBD1 or TRBD2 (5 bases each). This CDR3 contains 16 residues. Germline V gene data show CDR1 as SGDLS and CDR2 as YYNGEE. The V end lost 0 bases, the J end lost 2 bases, and 15 bases lay between the germline ends. CDR3 in DNA: TGTGCCAGCAGCGTAGATCCGGGACGGGCCCCCTACGAGCAGTACTTC. Residues: CASSVDPGRAPYEQYF.

This clonotype was seen only once. This chain uses TRBV7-2 with TRBJ2-3; D not certain. V was pared by 1 base and J by 0 bases, with 11 bases between. The germline CDR1 and CDR2 sequences are SGHTA and FQGNSA. This CDR3 region has 16 residues. The CDR3 DNA reads TGTGCCAGCAGCTTAGAAGGGCCTAGGAGCACAGATACGCAGTATTTT. Protein sequence: CASSLEGPRSTDTQYF.

This clonotype was found a few times. V is TRBV5-6 and J is TRBJ2-6; D possibly matches TRBD1 or TRBD2 (5 bases each). Trimming cost V 5 bases and J 0 bases, with 12 bases left between them. CDR3 length equals 16 residues. The germline V gene encodes CDR1 SGHDT and CDR2 YYEEEE. The CDR3 region has the DNA TGTGCCAGCAGAGGGACGCTTCACTCTGGGGCCAACGTCCTGACTTTC. It specifies CASRGTLHSGANVLTF.

The chain is built from TRBV12-3 or TRBV12-4 and TRBJ2-4; no firm D call. The CDR3 totals 14 residues. The germline V and J ends were trimmed by 6 bases and 1 base, with 10 bases remaining between them. CDR3 residues: CASSPSKAKNIQYF. DNA of the CDR3: TGTGCCAGCAGCCCTTCGAAGGCCAAAAACATTCAGTACTTC.